A single sample is the source of the 8 T cell receptor beta chains below, sequenced in a study of PD-1 blockade in classical Hodgkin lymphoma. Relapses following autologous stem cell transplantation were seen in all patients, with brentuximab vedotin exposure varying. Sequenced by immunoSEQ multiplex PCR; TCRdb stores in-frame clones only, minus some. The table lists over 50,000 clones, over 70% of them singletons. Source: peripheral blood mononuclear cells (PBMCs), taken at baseline. These receptors all stem from a human donor with classical Hodgkin lymphoma.

The CDR3, as DNA: TGTGCCTGGACCCTTCTGGGGGGATTAGATGGCTACACCTTC. It encodes CAWTLLGGLDGYTF. The gene calls are TRBV30 and TRBJ1-2; possible D gene TRBD1, 5 bases. The germline V gene encodes CDR1 GTSNPN and CDR2 SVGIG (reference sequence). This CDR3 spans 14 amino acids. Trimming took off 4 bases at V and 6 bases at J, with 18 bases between the two ends. The full variable domain, in which reference TRBV30 and TRBJ1-2 provide the parts outside the CDR3, is SQTIHQWPATLVQPVGSPLSLECTVEGTSNPNLYWYRQAAGRGLQLLFYSVGIGQISSEVPQNLSASRPQDRQFILSSKKLLLSDSGFYLCAWTLLGGLDGYTFGSGTRLTVV.

The chain couples TRBV10-1 to TRBJ1-1; the D gene is possibly TRBD1 (5 bases). Trimming pared 4 bases from V and 4 bases from J, leaving 16 bases between. Germline V gene sequence: CDR1 WNHNN, CDR2 SYGVQD (reference sequence). This CDR3 comprises 15 residues. The CDR3 spells CASSAYQTAGTEAFF. CDR3 sequence (DNA): TGCGCCAGCAGTGCGTATCAGACAGCAGGCACTGAAGCTTTCTTT.

The chain couples TRBV10-1 to TRBJ1-5, with D possibly matching TRBD1 (6 bases). Per the germline V gene, CDR1 is WNHNN and CDR2 is SYGVQD (reference sequence). V was pared by 0 bases and J by 3 bases, with 9 bases between. The CDR3 has 15 amino acids. CDR3 sequence: CASSESGHYNQPQHF. The DNA for the CDR3 is TGCGCCAGCAGTGAGTCGGGACATTACAATCAGCCCCAGCATTTT.

Worth noting for this clone: One end of the junction is discordant with germline, which a read error may explain. The same CDR3 can be traced to other DNA sequences in this sample. The genes are TRBV7-3 and TRBJ2-7, with D tentatively TRBD2 (6 bases). The CDR3 spans 15 residues. Germline assignment: CDR1 SGHTA and CDR2 FQGTGA. The CDR3 sequence: CASSLGTGLSYEQYF. CDR3 DNA: TGCGCCAGCAGCTTAGGGACGGGACTCTCCTACGAGCAGTACTTC. The complete variable domain, with remaining parts taken from reference TRBV7-3 and TRBJ2-7, reads GAGVSQTPSNKVTEKGKYVELRCDPISGHTALYWYRQSLGQGPEFLIYFQGTGAADDSGLPNDRFFAVRPEGSVSTLKIQRTERGDSAVYLCASSLGTGLSYEQYFGPGTRLTVT.

This clone came up a few times. V and J are TRBV2 and TRBJ1-1; no definite D call. Trimming stripped 6 bases from V and 3 bases from J, with 2 bases between. This CDR3 is built from 10 residues. CDR1 is SNHLY, CDR2 FYNNEI, per germline. CDR3 DNA sequence: TGTGCCAGCAGGTACACTGAAGCTTTCTTT. Its protein product is CASRYTEAFF.

The gene calls are TRBV6-1 and TRBJ1-5, with a possible D match to TRBD1 (6 bases). The CDR3 loop spans 16 amino acids. Germline values: CDR1 MNHNS, CDR2 SASEGT. Trimming shortened V by 2 bases and J by 1 base, and 12 bases separated the two germline ends. CDR3 DNA sequence: TGTGCCAGCAGTGAATTAGGGACAATCAGCAATCAGCCCCAGCATTTT. This sequence encodes CASSELGTISNQPQHF.

J is TRBJ2-5 and V is TRBV13; D is ambiguous. CDR3 length equals 13 residues. CDR1 and CDR2 (germline): PRHDT, FYEKMQ (reference sequence). V was pared by 1 base and J by 3 bases, with 6 bases between. CDR3 in DNA: TGTGCCAGCAGCTTAGACTGGAAAGAGACCCAGTACTTC. This codes for CASSLDWKETQYF.

V and J are TRBV7-2 and TRBJ2-7; D remains unclear. Per germline, CDR1 SGHTA and CDR2 FQGNSA. The CDR3 runs 14 residues. The V end lost 7 bases, the J end lost 0 bases, and 13 bases lay between the germline ends. The CDR3 sequence: CASIPFESSYEQYV. The CDR3 DNA reads TGTGCCAGCATCCCTTTCGAGAGCTCCTACGAGCAGTACGTC.